The 32 T cell receptor beta chains below come from one sample, sequenced in a study of T cells in Graves' hyperthyroidism and ophthalmopathy. It was RNA transcripts that yielded the amplified TCR beta CDR3 regions. HTBI primers were the set used in a first-round RT-PCR of the TCR CDR3. TCRdb reprocessed the multiplex PCR reads via MiXCR and lists one record per CDR3 protein. The data contain 350,000 or so distinct CDR3 sequences, 17% of them singletons. The specimen was blood. These receptors came from a woman under 40 with Graves' hyperthyroidism that later progressed to Graves' ophthalmopathy.

The rearrangement joins TRBV28 to TRBJ1-2; D ambiguous. V was pared by 3 bases and J by 5 bases, with 7 bases between. This CDR3 has 12 amino acids. The germline V gene encodes CDR1 MDHEN and CDR2 SYDVKM. The CDR3 bases are TGTGCCAGCAGTTTTAGTGGGTATGGCTACACCTTC. It encodes CASSFSGYGYTF.

The genes are TRBV7-9 and TRBJ2-2, with 7 bases identical to TRBD1. CDR3 length equals 18 residues. After removal of 3 bases from V and 0 bases from J, the junction contained 10 bases not matched to a gene. The germline CDR1 and CDR2 sequences are SEHNR and FQNEAQ (reference sequence). The CDR3 region has the DNA TGTGCCAGCAGCTTGTTAAAAAGGGGGCCAACGAACACCGGGGAGCTGTTTTTT. Protein product: CASSLLKRGPTNTGELFF.

The sample holds a few counts of this clonotype. The rearrangement uses TRBV5-5 and TRBJ1-2; 7 bases are a match to TRBD1. This CDR3 is 15 amino acids long. Germline V gene lookup returns CDR1 SGHKS and CDR2 YYEKEE (reference sequence). V gave up 2 bases and J gave up 4 bases; unmatched junction bases: 8. CDR3 region: CASSLPGQRGYGYTF. The CDR3 DNA follows: TGTGCCAGCAGCTTACCGGGACAGCGGGGCTATGGCTACACCTTC.

This clonotype showed up many times. The V and J genes are TRBV5-5 and TRBJ1-5; 7 bases agree with TRBD1. Germline loops: CDR1 SGHKS, CDR2 YYEKEE (reference sequence). Germline trimming cut 0 bases from V and 3 bases from J; bases unmatched to any gene: 3. This CDR3 comprises 15 residues. DNA for the CDR3: TGTGCCAGCAGCTTGGAAGACAGGGACAATCAGCCCCAGCATTTT. As protein: CASSLEDRDNQPQHF.

This clonotype was seen a handful of times. The V gene is TRBV15, the J gene TRBJ1-1; D not resolved. CDR3 size: 13 residues. V gave up 4 bases and J gave up 0 bases, with 6 bases separating them. Germline V gives CDR1 LNHNV, CDR2 YYDKDF (reference sequence). The CDR3 spells CATSMTVNTEAFF. The CDR3 bases are TGTGCCACCAGCATGACTGTGAACACTGAAGCTTTCTTT.

The table lists this clonotype with many counts. The gene calls are TRBV5-1 and TRBJ2-5; D may be TRBD1 (6 bases). Germline values: CDR1 SGHRS, CDR2 YFSETQ. V lost 0 bases and J 0 bases, leaving 21 bases between the germline ends. This CDR3 spans 19 amino acids. The CDR3 spells CASSLDSGAILANQETQYF. The CDR3 coding sequence is TGCGCCAGCAGCTTGGATTCAGGGGCGATCCTGGCCAACCAAGAGACCCAGTACTTC.

This clonotype has ten or more counts. The chain carries TRBV7-8 and TRBJ2-1; 8 nucleotides match TRBD2. Germline V gene data show CDR1 as SGHVS and CDR2 as FQNEAQ. The trim removed 1 base at V and 3 bases at J, leaving 8 bases unmatched. The CDR3 spans 17 residues. The CDR3 DNA reads as TGTGCCAGCAGCTTAGGTCGGGGAGCGGGGGACTACAATGAGCAGTTCTTC. Translating it yields CASSLGRGAGDYNEQFF.

This clonotype was recorded many times. The chain links TRBV5-8 to TRBJ1-1, with 10 nucleotides matching TRBD1. This CDR3 comprises 14 residues. V was clipped by 4 bases and J by 5 bases; unmatched bases: 5. Germline lookup yields CDR1 SGHTS and CDR2 YDEGEE. CDR3 in amino acids: CASSPGQGVTEAFF. The CDR3 DNA sequence: TGTGCCAGCAGCCCCGGACAGGGGGTGACTGAAGCTTTCTTT.

The chain combines TRBV20-1 with TRBJ2-3, with 8 bases fitting TRBD1. The V gene's germline CDR1 is DFQATT and CDR2 SNEGSKA (reference sequence). V lost 3 bases, J lost 3 bases, and 11 bases stayed unmatched. The length of the CDR3 is 16 residues. In nucleotides, the CDR3 is TGCAGTGCTAGTGGGTCGGACAGGGATGTAACAGATACGCAGTATTTT. Translation: CSASGSDRDVTDTQYF.

In its sample, this clonotype was seen many times. The chain links TRBV11-2 to TRBJ1-4; no definite D call. Trimming took 3 bases from V and 5 from J, leaving 16 bases between them. CDR1 is SGHAT, CDR2 FQNNGV, per germline. The CDR3 has 16 amino acids. The chain's CDR3 is CASSFSSRIPNEKLFF. As DNA, the CDR3 is TGTGCCAGCAGCTTCTCTTCTCGGATCCCAAATGAAAAACTGTTTTTT. The whole variable domain, filled in from reference TRBV11-2 and TRBJ1-4, reads EAGVAQSPRYKIIEKRQSVAFWCNPISGHATLYWYQQILGQGPKLLIQFQNNGVVDDSQLPKDRFSAERLKGVDSTLKIQPAKLEDSAVYLCASSFSSRIPNEKLFFGSGTQLSVL.

On this clonotype itself: Germline and junction disagree at one end, which may indicate a read error. The V call is TRBV18, the J call TRBJ1-5; 9 bases agree with TRBD1. Germline-derived CDR1 and CDR2 are KGHSH and LQKENI. This CDR3 spans 15 amino acids. This CDR3 is CAGSTTGGTGQPQHF. The CDR3 DNA reads as TGTGCCGGCTCAACGACAGGGGGGACGGGTCAGCCCCAGCATTTT.

The chain recombines TRBV20-1 with TRBJ2-1, with 8 bases that match TRBD2. Germline loops: CDR1 DFQATT, CDR2 SNEGSKA (reference sequence). V lost 3 bases, J lost 8 bases, and 12 bases stayed unmatched. The CDR3 contains 15 residues. The CDR3 DNA sequence: TGCAGTGCTAGTCGCGTTGGCGGGAGGCAGCATGAGCAGTTCTTC. It translates to CSASRVGGRQHEQFF.

V is TRBV30 and J is TRBJ1-5; D gene unclear. The CDR3 extends over 16 amino acids. Germline CDR1 GTSNPN, CDR2 SVGIG (reference sequence). The V and J ends lost 2 bases and 0 bases respectively, with 14 bases between them. The CDR3 bases are TGTGCCTGGAGTTCCCGGGGAGGTTATAGCAATCAGCCCCAGCATTTT. Encoded protein: CAWSSRGGYSNQPQHF.

This clonotype was observed at least ten times. The chain carries TRBV27 and TRBJ1-4, with 7 bases that match TRBD1. Trimming removed 8 bases from V and 7 bases from J; junction bases left unmatched: 10. Germline CDR1 MNHEY, CDR2 SMNVEV (reference sequence). The CDR3 is made up of 14 amino acids. In nucleotides, the CDR3 is TGTGCCAGCGGGACAGAATATACTTCTGAAAAACTGTTTTTT. Amino acids: CASGTEYTSEKLFF.

The chain couples TRBV5-1 to TRBJ2-7; 8 nucleotides match TRBD1. The CDR3 is 17 residues long. CDR1 is SGHRS, CDR2 YFSETQ, per germline. With 0 bases clipped from V and 3 bases from J, the junction kept 11 bases outside the gene matches. The CDR3 protein is CASSLEASGGSGYEQYF. The CDR3 DNA sequence: TGCGCCAGCAGCTTGGAAGCTTCAGGGGGCTCGGGCTACGAGCAGTACTTC.

This clonotype was seen many times. The chain is built from TRBV14 and TRBJ1-2, with a tentative D call TRBD1 (5 bases). The V end lost 0 bases, the J end lost 4 bases, and 18 bases lay between the germline ends. Looked up from germline, CDR1 is SGHDN and CDR2 is FVKESK. The CDR3 is 17 residues long. As DNA, the CDR3 is TGTGCCAGCAGCCAAGAACCTCGGTGGGACTCCAGCTATGGCTACACCTTC. Translated: CASSQEPRWDSSYGYTF.

This clonotype was counted ten times or more. J is TRBJ2-5 and V is TRBV11-2; tentatively, D is TRBD1 or TRBD2 (5 bases each). The CDR3 has 17 amino acids. V was cut by 1 base and J by 1 base, with 16 bases left in between. Germline CDR1 and CDR2: SGHAT and FQNNGV. Here the CDR3 reads CASSLGLWAGTQETQYF. The DNA of the CDR3 is TGTGCCAGCAGCTTAGGACTGTGGGCAGGGACCCAAGAGACCCAGTACTTC.

In DNA form, the CDR3 reads TGTGCCAGCAGTGGGCTAGCGGGGCGCATTAGCACAGATACGCAGTATTTT. Translated, it gives CASSGLAGRISTDTQYF. The chain joins TRBV6-1 to TRBJ2-3; 9 nucleotides line up with TRBD2. V was pared by 4 bases and J by 0 bases, with 8 bases of the junction left unmatched. Per germline, CDR1 MNHNS and CDR2 SASEGT. The CDR3 loop spans 17 amino acids.

For the CDR3, the DNA is TGTGCCAGCAGTTTCCACAAGGGGCTCATGAACACTGAAGCTTTCTTT. The encoded protein is CASSFHKGLMNTEAFF. The chain combines TRBV28 with TRBJ1-1, with a possible D match to TRBD1 (5 bases). V was shortened by 3 bases and J by 0 bases, with 14 bases between the two germline ends. The CDR3 runs to 16 residues. The germline V gene encodes CDR1 MDHEN and CDR2 SYDVKM.

The table lists this clonotype with many counts. V is TRBV7-9 and J is TRBJ2-2; D gene ambiguous. Trimming took 5 bases from V and 1 from J, leaving 11 bases between them. The CDR3 contains 15 residues. Per the germline V gene, CDR1 is SEHNR and CDR2 is FQNEAQ (reference sequence). CDR3 coding DNA: TGTGCCAGCAGCCCCGGGCAGAAGAACACCGGGGAGCTGTTTTTT. Protein product: CASSPGQKNTGELFF.

In its sample, this clonotype was seen many times. The rearrangement links TRBV2 to TRBJ2-3; D may be TRBD2 (5 bases). The CDR3 is 14 residues long. Germline-derived CDR1 and CDR2 are SNHLY and FYNNEI. Trimming stripped 7 bases from V and 0 bases from J, with 11 bases between. In nucleotides, the CDR3 is TGTGCCAGCACTGCGGGTCCAAGCACAGATACGCAGTATTTT. Translation gives CASTAGPSTDTQYF.

In its sample, this clonotype was seen a few times. The gene calls are TRBV6-2 or TRBV6-3 and TRBJ1-5, with D possibly matching TRBD1 (6 bases). V was trimmed by 3 bases and J by 5 bases, leaving 11 bases between them. CDR1 MNHEY and CDR2 SVGEGT come from the germline V gene. This CDR3 spans 14 amino acids. The CDR3 spells CASSYTPGDQPQHF. The CDR3 DNA reads TGTGCCAGCAGTTATACTCCAGGGGATCAGCCCCAGCATTTT.

Many counts were recorded for this clonotype. The gene calls are TRBV6-2 or TRBV6-3 and TRBJ1-2, with TRBD1 matching 7 bases. V gave up 2 bases and J gave up 4 bases; unmatched junction bases: 7. Germline assignment: CDR1 MNHEY and CDR2 SVGEGT. CDR3 length: 15 amino acids. The CDR3 reads CASSYVQGVPYGYTF. CDR3 in DNA: TGTGCCAGCAGTTACGTCCAGGGGGTACCCTATGGCTACACCTTC.

This clonotype was found many times. V usage is TRBV4-1 and J usage is TRBJ2-4, with D unclear. The germline CDR1 and CDR2 sequences are MGHRA and YSYEKL. Between the trimmed V and J ends, which lost 0 bases and 0 bases, there was a span of 9 bases. This CDR3 contains 16 residues. Here the CDR3 reads CASSQEGFLAKNIQYF. The CDR3 DNA sequence: TGCGCCAGCAGCCAAGAAGGATTCCTAGCCAAAAACATTCAGTACTTC.

Ten or more counts support this clonotype. The V call is TRBV11-2, the J call TRBJ2-1; no firm D call. V was trimmed by 6 bases and J by 0 bases, leaving 12 bases between them. CDR1 is SGHAT, CDR2 FQNNGV, per germline. This CDR3 spans 15 amino acids. CDR3 bases: TGTGCCAGCAGACGGACGGCAAGCTCCTACAATGAGCAGTTCTTC. Its protein product is CASRRTASSYNEQFF.

This clonotype was observed many times. This sequence joins TRBV28 and TRBJ2-2, with 7 bases that match TRBD1. Germline V lookup: CDR1 MDHEN, CDR2 SYDVKM. CDR3 length: 14 residues. Trimming removed 2 bases from V and 7 bases from J; junction bases left unmatched: 4. The chain's CDR3 is CASSLQGVDGELFF. Written as DNA, the CDR3 is TGTGCCAGCAGTTTACAGGGGGTCGACGGGGAGCTGTTTTTT. The full variable domain, completed using reference TRBV28 and TRBJ2-2, is DVKVTQSSRYLVKRTGEKVFLECVQDMDHENMFWYRQDPGLGLRLIYFSYDVKMKEKGDIPEGYSVSREKKERFSLILESASTNQTSMYLCASSLQGVDGELFFGEGSRLTVL.

This clonotype occurred many times. This sequence joins TRBV5-1 and TRBJ2-2; TRBD2 matches 7 bases. This CDR3 region has 15 residues. Germline CDR1 reads SGHRS; CDR2 reads YFSETQ. J gave up 3 bases and V 7 bases, and 9 bases lay outside the gene matches. This CDR3 is CASGLIREDTGELFF. The CDR3 DNA reads as TGCGCCAGCGGCCTCATCCGGGAGGACACCGGGGAGCTGTTTTTT.

At least ten counts were recorded for this clonotype. The rearrangement joins TRBV11-2 to TRBJ2-1; 7 bases are a match to TRBD2. Germline loops: CDR1 SGHAT, CDR2 FQNNGV. V dropped 1 base and J dropped 2; count of bases not matched to a gene: 11. This CDR3 region has 18 residues. In nucleotides, the CDR3 is TGTGCCAGCAGCTTAGGCAAATTATATCGGGAGGCCTACAATGAGCAGTTCTTC. Amino acids: CASSLGKLYREAYNEQFF.

This clonotype was recorded many times. This sequence joins TRBV30 and TRBJ2-3; the D gene is possibly TRBD1 (5 bases). The germline gives CDR1 GTSNPN, CDR2 SVGIG (reference sequence). Trimming removed 1 base from V and 1 base from J, with 9 bases in between. The CDR3 has 14 amino acids. CDR3 in DNA: TGTGCCTGGAGTGGGGGCAGGGGCACAGATACGCAGTATTTT. Translating it yields CAWSGGRGTDTQYF.

This clonotype showed up many times. V usage is TRBV3-1 and J usage is TRBJ1-1, with 10 bases that match TRBD1. The CDR3 extends over 14 amino acids. Germline assignment: CDR1 LGHDT and CDR2 YNNKEL (reference sequence). With 6 bases clipped from V and 3 bases from J, the junction kept 4 bases outside the gene matches. The chain's CDR3 is CASRTGGADTEAFF. The CDR3 DNA follows: TGTGCCAGCAGGACAGGGGGCGCGGACACTGAAGCTTTCTTT.

The rearrangement joins TRBV6-1 to TRBJ1-3; D remains ambiguous. The V and J ends lost 9 bases and 0 bases respectively, with 6 bases between them. Germline values: CDR1 MNHNS, CDR2 SASEGT. This CDR3 has 12 amino acids. CDR3: CASTDSGNTIYF. The DNA for the CDR3 is TGTGCCAGTACAGACTCTGGAAACACCATATATTTT.

V gene TRBV10-3 combines with J gene TRBJ1-5, with TRBD1 matching 7 bases. After removal of 10 bases from V and 0 bases from J, the junction contained 12 bases not matched to a gene. There are 16 residues in the CDR3. Germline V gene data show CDR1 as ENHRY and CDR2 as SYGVKD. The CDR3 nucleotides are TGTGCCACCCTCGAGGGGGCCGGTGCTAGCAATCAGCCCCAGCATTTT. This gives the protein CATLEGAGASNQPQHF.